This T cell receptor (beta chain) was obtained from a study of sequential checkpoint blockade in melanoma. For the study at large: First-line arms were nivolumab then ipilimumab, or the reverse, randomized 1:1. Both treatment sequences were followed by maintenance nivolumab.

Produced via immunoSEQ multiplex PCR; TCRdb's table is partial and in-frame only. The sample includes about 5,300 clones, 20% to 30% of them seen just once. Regarding treatment: randomized to nivolumab then ipilimumab (arm A) or the reverse (arm B). This clonotype originated in a human donor with melanoma. Sequencing used tumor tissue (inferred from file names), obtained from a patient given nivolumab and ipilimumab in sequence.

The CDR3: CASSPTDRDSDTQYF. DNA of the CDR3: TGTGCCAGCAGTCCCACAGACAGGGACTCAGATACGCAGTATTTT. This chain uses TRBV28 with TRBJ2-3; D is perhaps TRBD1 (7 bases). V was pared by 5 bases and J by 4 bases, with 16 bases between. The CDR3 has 15 amino acids. Per germline, CDR1 MDHEN and CDR2 SYDVKM.